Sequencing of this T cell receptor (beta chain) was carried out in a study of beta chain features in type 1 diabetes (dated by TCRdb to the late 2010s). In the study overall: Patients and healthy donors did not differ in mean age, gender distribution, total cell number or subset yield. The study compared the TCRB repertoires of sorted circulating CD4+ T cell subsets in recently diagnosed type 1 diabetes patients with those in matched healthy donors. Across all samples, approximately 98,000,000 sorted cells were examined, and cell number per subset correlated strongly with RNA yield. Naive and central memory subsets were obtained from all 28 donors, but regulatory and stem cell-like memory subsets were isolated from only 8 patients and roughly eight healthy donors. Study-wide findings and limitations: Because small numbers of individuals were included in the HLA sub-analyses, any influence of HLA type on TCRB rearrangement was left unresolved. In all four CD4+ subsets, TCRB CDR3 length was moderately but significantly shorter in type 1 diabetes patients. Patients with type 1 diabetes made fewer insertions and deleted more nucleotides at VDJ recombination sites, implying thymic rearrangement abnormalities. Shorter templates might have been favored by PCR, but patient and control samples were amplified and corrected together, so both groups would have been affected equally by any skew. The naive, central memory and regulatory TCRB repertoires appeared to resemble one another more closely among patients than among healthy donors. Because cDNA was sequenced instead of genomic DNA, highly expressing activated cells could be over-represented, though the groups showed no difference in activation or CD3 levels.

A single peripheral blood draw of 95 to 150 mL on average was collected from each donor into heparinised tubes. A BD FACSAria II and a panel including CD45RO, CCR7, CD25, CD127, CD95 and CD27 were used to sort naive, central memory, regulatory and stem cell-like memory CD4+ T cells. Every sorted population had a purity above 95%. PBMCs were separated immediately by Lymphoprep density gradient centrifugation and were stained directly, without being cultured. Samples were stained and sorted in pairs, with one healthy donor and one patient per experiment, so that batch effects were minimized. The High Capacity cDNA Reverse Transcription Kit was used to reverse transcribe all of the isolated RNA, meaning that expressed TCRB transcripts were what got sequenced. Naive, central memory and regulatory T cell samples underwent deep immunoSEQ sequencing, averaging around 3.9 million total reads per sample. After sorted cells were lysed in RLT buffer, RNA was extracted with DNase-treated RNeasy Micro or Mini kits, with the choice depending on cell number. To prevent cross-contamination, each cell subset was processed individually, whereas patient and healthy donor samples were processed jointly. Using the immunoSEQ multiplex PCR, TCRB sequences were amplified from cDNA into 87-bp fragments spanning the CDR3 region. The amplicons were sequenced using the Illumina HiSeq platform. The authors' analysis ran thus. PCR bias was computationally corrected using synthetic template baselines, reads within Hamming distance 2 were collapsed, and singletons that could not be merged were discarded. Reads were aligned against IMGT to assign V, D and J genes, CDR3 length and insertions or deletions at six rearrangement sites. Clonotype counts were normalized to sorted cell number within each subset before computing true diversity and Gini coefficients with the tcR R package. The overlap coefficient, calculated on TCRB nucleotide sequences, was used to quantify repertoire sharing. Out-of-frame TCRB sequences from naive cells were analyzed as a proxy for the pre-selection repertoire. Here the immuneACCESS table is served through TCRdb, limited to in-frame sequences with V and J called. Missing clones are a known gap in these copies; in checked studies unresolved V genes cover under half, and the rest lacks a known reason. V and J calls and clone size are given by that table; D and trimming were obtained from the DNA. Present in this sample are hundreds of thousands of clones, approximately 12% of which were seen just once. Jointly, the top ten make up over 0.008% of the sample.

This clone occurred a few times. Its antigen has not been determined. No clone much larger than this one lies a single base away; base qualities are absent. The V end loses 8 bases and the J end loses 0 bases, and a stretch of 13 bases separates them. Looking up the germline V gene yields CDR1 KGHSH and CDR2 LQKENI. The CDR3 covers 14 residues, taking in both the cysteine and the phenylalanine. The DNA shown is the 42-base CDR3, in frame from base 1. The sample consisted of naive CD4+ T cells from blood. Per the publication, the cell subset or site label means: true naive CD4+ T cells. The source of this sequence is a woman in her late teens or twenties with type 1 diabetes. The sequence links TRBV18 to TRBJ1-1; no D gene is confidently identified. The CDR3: CASRPDQVNTEAFF. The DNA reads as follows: TGTGCCAGCCGTCCGGATCAGGTGAACACTGAAGCTTTCTTT.